This TCR beta chain came from a study of T-cell memory formation after mild COVID-19 (TCRdb year 2021). Background for the entire study: Most TCR sequence clusters were specific to one of the two donors. Longitudinal TCRalpha and TCRbeta repertoire sequencing tracked T-cell clones expanding and contracting after mild COVID-19 in two donors. The cohort was made up of two young adult volunteers, one female and one male, who were previously healthy.

On the study overall, not on this receptor specifically: Clones contracting from day 15 to 85 had balanced CD4/CD8 phenotypes, while a second wave expanding from day 15 to 37 was biased towards CD4+. Contracting CD4+ clones were found mainly in CM and EM memory subsets, while CD8+ clones were enriched in EMRA. Whether the second-wave clones peaking on day 37 were SARS-CoV-2 specific was not confirmed. The study covered only a couple of mild cases, and larger cohorts including severe cases with pre-infection samples were considered necessary. Some responding clones were found in pre-infection memory, which suggests that pre-existing cross-reactive memory T cells took part in the SARS-CoV-2 response.

Ficoll-Paque density gradient centrifugation was the method used to isolate PBMCs. Trimming accounts for 2 bases at V and 3 bases at J, while the number of junction bases matched to no gene is 7. The CDR3 holds 17 amino acids from the cysteine to the phenylalanine. The sequence is cut down to CDR3 DNA, 51 bases in frame from base 1. CDR1 and CDR2, per the germline V gene, are ENHRY and SYGVKD. As concerns this clonotype: Its binding antigen is unknown. No clone much larger than this one lies a single base away; base qualities are absent.

This sample was sequenced with an Illumina NovaSeq 6000. cDNA libraries for TCRalpha and TCRbeta were prepared by 5'RACE using constant-segment primers, with sample barcodes and unique molecular identifiers added. Trizol reagent was used to extract RNA from every sample. Amplification of the libraries took two PCR steps, and the second step added a second sample barcode plus Illumina TruSeq adapters. Libraries were sequenced on an Illumina NovaSeq with 2 x 150 bp paired-end reads. The paper's data handling went like this. Demultiplexing of reads and collapsing into UMI-guided consensus sequences were performed with migec v1.2.7. With mixcr v2.1.11, UMI consensuses were aligned to TRA and TRB V and J templates and assembled into clonotypes. Clonotypes were classified as expanded or contracted when called significant by both edgeR and NoisET, with noise models trained on biological replicates. edgeR calls used a false discovery rate-adjusted p below 0.01 and a log2 fold-change threshold of 1. As an exploratory analysis of dynamics, PCA with hierarchical clustering was applied to max-normalized trajectories of the 1000 most abundant clonotypes. Separately sequenced CD4+ and CD8+ repertoires were used to assign a CD4 or CD8 phenotype to each responding clone. TCRdb reran the public reads through fastp at Q25 and MiXCR, keeping productive beta chains. Each record represents a unique CDR3 protein, reported with the most common genes and DNA among its rows. These V and J calls originate from TCRdb's pipeline instead of the authors' own analysis. For this sample there are 400,000 to 500,000 distinct CDR3 sequences; around 17% appear just once. The top ten hold around a fifth of the sample.

Sequenced sample: PBMCs or a T cell subset sorted from them (not recorded which). The clonotype originates from a man aged 18 to 29 who had mild COVID-19 (a few samples of this study predate the infection). The sample titles of this study are shuffled in the database, so cell type and time point are left out; the donor was told from shared clones. The V and J genes are TRBV10-3 and TRBJ1-4, and TRBD1 matches 9 of the central bases. The nucleotides are TGTGCCATCAGTGAGCCAAACAGGGGGCTATCTAATGAAAAACTGTTTTTT. This translates into CAISEPNRGLSNEKLFF.